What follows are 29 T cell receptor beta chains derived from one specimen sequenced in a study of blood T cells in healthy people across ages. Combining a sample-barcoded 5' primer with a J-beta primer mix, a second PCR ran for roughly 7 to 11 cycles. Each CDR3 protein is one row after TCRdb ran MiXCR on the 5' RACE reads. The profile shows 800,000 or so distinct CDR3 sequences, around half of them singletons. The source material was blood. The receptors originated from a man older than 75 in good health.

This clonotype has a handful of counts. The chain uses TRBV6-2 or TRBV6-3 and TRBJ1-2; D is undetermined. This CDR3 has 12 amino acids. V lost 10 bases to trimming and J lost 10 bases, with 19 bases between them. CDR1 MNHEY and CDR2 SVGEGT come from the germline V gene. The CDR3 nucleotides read TGTGCCATCAGCGACGTCGAGATTTACTACACCTTC. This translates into CAISDVEIYYTF.

CDR3 DNA: TGCAGTGCTCCAGTCTCGGGACTAGCGGGGACTCAAGAGACCCAGTACTTC. It codes for CSAPVSGLAGTQETQYF. The rearrangement uses TRBV20-1 and TRBJ2-5, with TRBD2 identical over 13 bases. The germline V gene encodes CDR1 DFQATT and CDR2 SNEGSKA (reference sequence). V lost 5 bases, J lost 2 bases, and 11 bases stayed unmatched. The CDR3 has 17 amino acids.

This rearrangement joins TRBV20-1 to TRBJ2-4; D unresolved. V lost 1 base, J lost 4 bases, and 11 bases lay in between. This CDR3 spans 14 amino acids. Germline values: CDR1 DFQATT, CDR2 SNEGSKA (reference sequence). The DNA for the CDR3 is TGCAGTGCTAGAGGAAGACTGGGTAAAAACATTCAGTACTTC. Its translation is CSARGRLGKNIQYF.

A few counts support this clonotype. CDR3 loop: CASSWGSRDTQYF. The CDR3, as DNA: TGTGCCAGCAGCTGGGGGAGTAGAGATACGCAGTATTTT. The rearrangement links TRBV7-3 to TRBJ2-3; either TRBD1 or TRBD2 may fit D (5 bases each). In germline, CDR1 is SGHTA, CDR2 FQGTGA. Deletions cut 4 bases from V and 5 bases from J, with 10 bases between. This CDR3 region has 13 residues.

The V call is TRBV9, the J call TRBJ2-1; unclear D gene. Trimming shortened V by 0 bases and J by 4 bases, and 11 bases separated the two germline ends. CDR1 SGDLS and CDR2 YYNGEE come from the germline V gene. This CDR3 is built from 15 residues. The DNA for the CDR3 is TGTGCCAGCAGCGTAGGACGGCTCGATTACAATGAGCAGTTCTTC. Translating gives CASSVGRLDYNEQFF.

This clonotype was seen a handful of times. Here the CDR3 reads CASSQGVQGDYEQYF. The CDR3 nucleotides read TGTGCCAGCAGCCAAGGGGTGCAGGGGGACTACGAGCAGTACTTC. The V gene is TRBV3-1, the J gene TRBJ2-7, with 7 bases identical to TRBD1. CDR1 LGHDT and CDR2 YNNKEL come from the germline V gene (reference sequence). CDR3 length: 15 amino acids. V lost 1 base, J lost 3 bases, and 6 bases stayed unmatched.

CDR3 nucleotide sequence: TGCGCCAGCAGCCCTTACCCGTTGGACAGGGGGCTGGGGGAGCAGTACTTC. This codes for CASSPYPLDRGLGEQYF. The chain employs TRBV5-1 and TRBJ2-7; 11 bases agree with TRBD1. Germline V gene sequence: CDR1 SGHRS, CDR2 YFSETQ. The CDR3 is 17 amino acids. V gave up 4 bases and J gave up 7 bases; unmatched junction bases: 16.

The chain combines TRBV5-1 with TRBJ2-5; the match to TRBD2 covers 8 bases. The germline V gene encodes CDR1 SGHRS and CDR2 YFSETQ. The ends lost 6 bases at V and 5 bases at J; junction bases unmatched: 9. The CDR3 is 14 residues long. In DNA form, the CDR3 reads TGCGCCAGCAACTCATACTCGGGGGGGGAGACCCAGTACTTC. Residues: CASNSYSGGETQYF.

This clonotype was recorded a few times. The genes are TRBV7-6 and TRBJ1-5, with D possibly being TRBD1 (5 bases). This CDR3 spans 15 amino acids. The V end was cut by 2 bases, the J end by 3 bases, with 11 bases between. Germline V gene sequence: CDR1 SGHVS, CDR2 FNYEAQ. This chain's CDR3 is CASSLSQGPNQPQHF. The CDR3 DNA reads TGTGCCAGCAGCTTAAGCCAGGGACCCAATCAGCCCCAGCATTTT.

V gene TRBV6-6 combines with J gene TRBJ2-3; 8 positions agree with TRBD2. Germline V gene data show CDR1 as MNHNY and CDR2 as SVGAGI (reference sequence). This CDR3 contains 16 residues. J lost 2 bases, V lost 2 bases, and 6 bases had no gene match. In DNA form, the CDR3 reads TGTGCCAGCAGTTACCAAACTAGCGGAAACACAGATACGCAGTATTTT. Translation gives CASSYQTSGNTDTQYF.

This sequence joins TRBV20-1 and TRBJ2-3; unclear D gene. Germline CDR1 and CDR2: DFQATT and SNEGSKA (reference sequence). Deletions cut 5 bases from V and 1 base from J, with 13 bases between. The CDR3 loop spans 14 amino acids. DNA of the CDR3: TGCAGTGCTCTTTCAGACGCGCGCACAGATACGCAGTATTTT. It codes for CSALSDARTDTQYF.

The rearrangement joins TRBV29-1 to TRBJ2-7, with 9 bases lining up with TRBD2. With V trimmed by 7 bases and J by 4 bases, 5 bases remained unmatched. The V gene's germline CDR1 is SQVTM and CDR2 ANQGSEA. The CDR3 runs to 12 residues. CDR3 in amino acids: CSAVAGDYEQYF. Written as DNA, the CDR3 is TGCAGCGCAGTAGCGGGAGATTACGAGCAGTACTTC.

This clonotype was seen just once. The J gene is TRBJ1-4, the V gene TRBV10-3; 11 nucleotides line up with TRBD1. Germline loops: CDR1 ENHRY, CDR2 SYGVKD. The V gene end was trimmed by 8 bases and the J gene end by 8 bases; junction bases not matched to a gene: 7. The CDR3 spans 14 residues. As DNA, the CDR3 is TGTGCCATCCAAGGACAGGGGGCAGGGGAAAAACTGTTTTTT. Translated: CAIQGQGAGEKLFF.

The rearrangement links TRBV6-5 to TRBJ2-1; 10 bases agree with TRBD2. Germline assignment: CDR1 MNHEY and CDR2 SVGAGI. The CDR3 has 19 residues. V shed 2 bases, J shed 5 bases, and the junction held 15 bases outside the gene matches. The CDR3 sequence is CASSYRPGLASGRHNEQFF. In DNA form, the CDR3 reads TGTGCCAGCAGTTACCGTCCGGGACTAGCGTCGGGCCGTCACAATGAGCAGTTCTTC.

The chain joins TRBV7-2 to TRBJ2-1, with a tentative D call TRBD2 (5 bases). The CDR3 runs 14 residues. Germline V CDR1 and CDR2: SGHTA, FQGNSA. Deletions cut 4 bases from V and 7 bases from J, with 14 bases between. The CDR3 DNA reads TGTGCCAGCAGCTACCGTGACCGGGGAAATGAGCAGTTCTTC. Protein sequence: CASSYRDRGNEQFF.

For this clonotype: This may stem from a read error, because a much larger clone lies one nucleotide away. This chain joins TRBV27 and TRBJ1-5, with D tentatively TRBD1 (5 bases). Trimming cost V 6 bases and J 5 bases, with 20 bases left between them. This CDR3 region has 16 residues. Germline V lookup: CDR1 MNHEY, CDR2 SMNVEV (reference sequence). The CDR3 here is CASSPGGGNPDQPQHF. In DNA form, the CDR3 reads TGTGCCAGCAGCCCTGGGGGAGGGAATCCGGATCAGCCCCAGCATTTT.

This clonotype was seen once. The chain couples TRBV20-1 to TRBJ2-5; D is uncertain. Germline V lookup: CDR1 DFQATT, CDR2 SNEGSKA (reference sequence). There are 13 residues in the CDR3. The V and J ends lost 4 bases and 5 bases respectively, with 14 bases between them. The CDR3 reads CSAKVAPGETQYF. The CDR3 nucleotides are TGCAGTGCTAAGGTGGCCCCTGGTGAGACCCAGTACTTC.

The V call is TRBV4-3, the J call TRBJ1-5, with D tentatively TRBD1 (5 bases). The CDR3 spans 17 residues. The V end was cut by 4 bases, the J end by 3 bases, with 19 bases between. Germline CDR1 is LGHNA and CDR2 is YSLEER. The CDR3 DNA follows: TGCGCCAGCAGCCCGCCGGGGGAGAAGGGTTACAATCAGCCCCAGCATTTT. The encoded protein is CASSPPGEKGYNQPQHF.

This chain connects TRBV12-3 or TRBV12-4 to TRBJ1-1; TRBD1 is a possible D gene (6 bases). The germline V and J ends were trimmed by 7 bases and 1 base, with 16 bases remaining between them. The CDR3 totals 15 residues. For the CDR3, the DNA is TGTGCCAGCAACATTCCGGGACAATCGAACACTGAAGCTTTCTTT. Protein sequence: CASNIPGQSNTEAFF.

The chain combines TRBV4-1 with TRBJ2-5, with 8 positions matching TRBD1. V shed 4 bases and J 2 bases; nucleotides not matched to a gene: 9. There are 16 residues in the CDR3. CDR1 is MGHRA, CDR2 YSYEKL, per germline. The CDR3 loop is CASSLGTGLLQETQYF. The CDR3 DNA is TGCGCCAGCAGCCTAGGGACAGGACTACTTCAAGAGACCCAGTACTTC.

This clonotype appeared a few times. DNA of the CDR3: TGTGCCAGCAGCCAAGATAGTGGGGTTGGCTACACCTTC. It specifies CASSQDSGVGYTF. This chain joins TRBV4-2 and TRBJ1-2; D gene unclear. CDR3 size: 13 residues. Per germline, CDR1 LGHNA and CDR2 YNFKEQ. The V end was cut by 0 bases, the J end by 7 bases, with 9 bases between.

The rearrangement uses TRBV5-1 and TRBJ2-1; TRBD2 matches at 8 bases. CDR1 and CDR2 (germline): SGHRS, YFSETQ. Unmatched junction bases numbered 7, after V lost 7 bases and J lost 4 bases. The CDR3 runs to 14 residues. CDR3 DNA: TGCGCCAGCCACGGGGGGGGAGGGTACAATGAGCAGTTCTTC. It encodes CASHGGGGYNEQFF.

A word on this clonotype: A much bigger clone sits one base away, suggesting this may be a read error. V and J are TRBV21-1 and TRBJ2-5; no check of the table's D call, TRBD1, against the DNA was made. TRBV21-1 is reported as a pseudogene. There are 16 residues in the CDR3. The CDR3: CASSKDSTGSLNEQYF. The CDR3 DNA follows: TGTGCCAGCAGCAAAGACTCGACAGGGAGTTTGAATGAGCAGTACTTC.

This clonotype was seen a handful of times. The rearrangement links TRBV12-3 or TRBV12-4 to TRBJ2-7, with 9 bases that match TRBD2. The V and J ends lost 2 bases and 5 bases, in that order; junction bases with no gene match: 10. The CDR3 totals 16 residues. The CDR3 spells CASSLKGRSGRNEQYF. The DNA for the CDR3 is TGTGCCAGCAGTTTAAAGGGCCGGAGCGGGAGGAACGAGCAGTACTTC.

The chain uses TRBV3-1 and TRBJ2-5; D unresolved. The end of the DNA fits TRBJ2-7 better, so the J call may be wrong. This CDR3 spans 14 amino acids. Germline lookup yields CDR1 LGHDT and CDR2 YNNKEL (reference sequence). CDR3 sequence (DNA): TGTGCCAGCAGCCAAGTGCCAGGTTTCTACGAGCAGTACTTC. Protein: CASSQVPGFYEQYF.

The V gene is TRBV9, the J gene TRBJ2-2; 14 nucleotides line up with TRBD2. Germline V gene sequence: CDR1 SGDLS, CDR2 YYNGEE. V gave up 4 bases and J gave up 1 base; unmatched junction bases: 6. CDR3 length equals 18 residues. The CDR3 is CASSTGLAGVGNTGELFF. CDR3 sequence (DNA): TGTGCCAGCAGCACGGGACTAGCGGGAGTGGGGAACACCGGGGAGCTGTTTTTT.

Here the CDR3 DNA reads TGTGCCAGCAGCGGGGGCCAAGGGACCTATGAGCAGTTCTTC. This sequence encodes CASSGGQGTYEQFF. This chain uses TRBV5-6 with TRBJ2-1; possible D gene TRBD1, 6 bases. Looked up from germline, CDR1 is SGHDT and CDR2 is YYEEEE. Trimming shortened V by 4 bases and J by 8 bases, and 16 bases separated the two germline ends. This CDR3 is 14 amino acids long.

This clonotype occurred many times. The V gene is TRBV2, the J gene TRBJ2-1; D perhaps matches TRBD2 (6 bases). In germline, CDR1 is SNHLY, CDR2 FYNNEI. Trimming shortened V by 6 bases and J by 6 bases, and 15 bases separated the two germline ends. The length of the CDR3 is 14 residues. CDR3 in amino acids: CASRDGEVRNEQFF. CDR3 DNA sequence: TGTGCCAGCAGGGACGGGGAGGTCCGCAATGAGCAGTTCTTC.

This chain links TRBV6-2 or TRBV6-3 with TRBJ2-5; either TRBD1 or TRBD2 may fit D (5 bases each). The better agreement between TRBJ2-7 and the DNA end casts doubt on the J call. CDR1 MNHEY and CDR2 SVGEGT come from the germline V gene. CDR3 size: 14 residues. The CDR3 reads CASSSYQGEYEQYF. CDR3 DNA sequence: TGTGCCAGCAGCTCCTACCAGGGAGAGTACGAGCAGTACTTC.